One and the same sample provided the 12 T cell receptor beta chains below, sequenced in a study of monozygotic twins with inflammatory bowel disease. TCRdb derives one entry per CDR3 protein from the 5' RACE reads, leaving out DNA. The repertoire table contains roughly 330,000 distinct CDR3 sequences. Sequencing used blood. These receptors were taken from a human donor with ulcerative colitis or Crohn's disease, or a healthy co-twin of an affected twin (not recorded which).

The chain's CDR3 is CASSQGVQGAGELFF. This chain links TRBV4-1 with TRBJ2-2; without DNA, the TCRdb call of TRBD1 cannot be checked. Germline V lookup: CDR1 MGHRA, CDR2 YSYEKL. This CDR3 spans 15 amino acids.

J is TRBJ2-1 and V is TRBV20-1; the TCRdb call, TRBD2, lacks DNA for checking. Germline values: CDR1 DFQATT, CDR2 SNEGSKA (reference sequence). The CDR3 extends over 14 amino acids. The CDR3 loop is CSAKTSGSYNEQFF.

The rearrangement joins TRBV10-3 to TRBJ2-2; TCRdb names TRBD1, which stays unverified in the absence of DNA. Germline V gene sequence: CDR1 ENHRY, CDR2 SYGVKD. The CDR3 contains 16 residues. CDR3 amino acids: CAIKRTGAGNTGELFF.

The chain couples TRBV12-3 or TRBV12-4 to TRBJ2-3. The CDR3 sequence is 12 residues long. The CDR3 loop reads CAILTGTDTQYF.

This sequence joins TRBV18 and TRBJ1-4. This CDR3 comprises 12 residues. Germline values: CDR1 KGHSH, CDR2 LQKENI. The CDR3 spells CASSPASERLFF.

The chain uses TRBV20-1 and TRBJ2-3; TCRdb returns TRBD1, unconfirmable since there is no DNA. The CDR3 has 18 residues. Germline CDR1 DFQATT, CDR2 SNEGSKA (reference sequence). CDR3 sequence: CSAREGRASGQGADTQYF.

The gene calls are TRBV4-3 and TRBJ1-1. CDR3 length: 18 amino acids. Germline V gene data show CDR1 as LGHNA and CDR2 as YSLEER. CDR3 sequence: CASSQDWYQVMTDTEAFF.

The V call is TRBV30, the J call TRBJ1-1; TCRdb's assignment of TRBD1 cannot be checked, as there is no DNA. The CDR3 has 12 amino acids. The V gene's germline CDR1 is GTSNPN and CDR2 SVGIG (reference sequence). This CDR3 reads CAWGQQETEAFF.

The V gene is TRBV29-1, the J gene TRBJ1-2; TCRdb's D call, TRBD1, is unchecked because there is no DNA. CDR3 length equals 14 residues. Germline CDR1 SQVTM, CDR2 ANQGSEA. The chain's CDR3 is CSVERSTEPYGYTF.

The CDR3: CASSRDGGNTIYF. The rearrangement links TRBV5-1 to TRBJ1-3; TCRdb's assignment of TRBD1 cannot be checked, as there is no DNA. There are 13 residues in the CDR3. The V gene's germline CDR1 is SGHRS and CDR2 YFSETQ.

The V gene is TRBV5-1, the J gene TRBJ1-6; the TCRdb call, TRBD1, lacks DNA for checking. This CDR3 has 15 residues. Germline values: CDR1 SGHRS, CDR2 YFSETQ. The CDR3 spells CASSSRGSSQSPLHF.

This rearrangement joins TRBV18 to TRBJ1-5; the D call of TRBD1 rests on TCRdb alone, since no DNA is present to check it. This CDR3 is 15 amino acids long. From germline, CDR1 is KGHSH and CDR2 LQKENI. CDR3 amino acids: CASARDASGNQPQHF.